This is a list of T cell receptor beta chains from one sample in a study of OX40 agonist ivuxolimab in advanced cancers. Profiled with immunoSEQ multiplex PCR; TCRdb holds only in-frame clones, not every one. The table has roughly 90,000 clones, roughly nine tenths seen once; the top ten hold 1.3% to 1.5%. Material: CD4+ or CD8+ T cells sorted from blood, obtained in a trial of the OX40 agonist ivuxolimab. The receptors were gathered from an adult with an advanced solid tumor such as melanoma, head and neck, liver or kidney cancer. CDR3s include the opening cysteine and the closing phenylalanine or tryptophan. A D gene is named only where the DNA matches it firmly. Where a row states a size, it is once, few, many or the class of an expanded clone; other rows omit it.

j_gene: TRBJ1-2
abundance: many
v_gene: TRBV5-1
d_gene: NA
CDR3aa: CASSLARGPFNYGYTF
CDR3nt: TGCGCCAGCAGCTTGGCCCGGGGTCCCTTCAACTATGGCTACACCTTC

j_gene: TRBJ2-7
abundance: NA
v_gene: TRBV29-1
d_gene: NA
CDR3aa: CSVEGKWPRYEQYF
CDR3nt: TGCAGCGTTGAAGGGAAATGGCCCAGGTACGAGCAGTACTTC

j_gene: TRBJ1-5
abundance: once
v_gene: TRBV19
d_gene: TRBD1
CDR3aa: CAISRDRDSNQPQHF
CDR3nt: TGTGCCATTAGCCGGGACAGGGATAGCAATCAGCCCCAGCATTTT

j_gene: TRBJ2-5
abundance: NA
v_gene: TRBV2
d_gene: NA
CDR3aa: CASSDEIGETQYF
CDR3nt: TGTGCCAGCAGTGATGAGATCGGGGAGACCCAGTACTTC

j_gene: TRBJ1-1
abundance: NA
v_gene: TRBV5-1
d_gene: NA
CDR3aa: CASSSSSGRAEAFF
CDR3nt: TGCGCCAGCAGCTCGTCCTCGGGGCGCGCGGAAGCTTTCTTT

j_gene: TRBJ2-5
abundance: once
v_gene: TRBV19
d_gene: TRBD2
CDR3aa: CASTPGLAGVQETQYF
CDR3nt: TGTGCCAGTACGCCCGGACTAGCGGGGGTCCAAGAGACCCAGTACTTC

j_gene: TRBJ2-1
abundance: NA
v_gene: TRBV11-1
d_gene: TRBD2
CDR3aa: CASSSSGPYNEQFF
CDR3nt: TGTGCCAGCAGCTCTAGCGGCCCTTACAATGAGCAGTTCTTC

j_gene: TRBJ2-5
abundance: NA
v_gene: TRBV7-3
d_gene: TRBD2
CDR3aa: CASSRGLAGGKETQYF
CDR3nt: TGTGCCAGCAGCAGGGGACTAGCGGGGGGAAAAGAGACCCAGTACTTC

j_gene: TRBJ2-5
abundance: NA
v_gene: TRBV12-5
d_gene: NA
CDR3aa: CASALGLGTQYF
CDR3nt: TGTGCTAGTGCCCTGGGGTTAGGGACCCAGTACTTC

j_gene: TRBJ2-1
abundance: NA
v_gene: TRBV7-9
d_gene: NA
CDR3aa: CASSFQGLEQFF
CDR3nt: TGTGCCAGCAGCTTCCAGGGATTGGAGCAGTTCTTC

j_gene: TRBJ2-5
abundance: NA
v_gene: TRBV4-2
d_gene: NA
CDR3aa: CASSQVGGPEETQYF
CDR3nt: TGTGCCAGCAGCCAAGTCGGCGGGCCGGAGGAGACCCAGTACTTC

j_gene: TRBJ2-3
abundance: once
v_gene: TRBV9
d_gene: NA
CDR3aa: CASSVVGARSETQYF
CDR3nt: TGTGCCAGCAGCGTAGTAGGGGCCCGATCAGAGACGCAGTATTTT

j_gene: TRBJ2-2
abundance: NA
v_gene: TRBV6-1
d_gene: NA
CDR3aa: CASSKQNTGELFF
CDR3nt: TGTGCCAGCAGTAAACAGAACACCGGGGAGCTGTTTTTT

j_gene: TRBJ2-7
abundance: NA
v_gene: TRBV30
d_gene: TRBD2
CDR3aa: CACTGLAGEQYF
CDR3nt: TGTGCCTGTACAGGACTAGCTGGCGAGCAGTACTTC

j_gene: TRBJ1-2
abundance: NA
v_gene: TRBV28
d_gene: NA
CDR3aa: CASSLYQVYGYTF
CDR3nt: TGTGCCAGCAGTTTATATCAGGTATATGGCTACACCTTC

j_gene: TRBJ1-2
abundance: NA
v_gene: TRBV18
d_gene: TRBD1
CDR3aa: CASSSDRGRGYTF
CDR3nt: TGTGCCAGCTCATCTGACAGGGGGCGAGGCTACACCTTC

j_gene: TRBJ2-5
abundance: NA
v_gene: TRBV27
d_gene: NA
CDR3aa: CASSYSRAWETQYF
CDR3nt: TGTGCCAGCAGTTATTCCCGTGCTTGGGAGACCCAGTACTTC

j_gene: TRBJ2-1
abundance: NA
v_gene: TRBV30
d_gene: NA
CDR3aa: CAWNQVVSYNEQFF
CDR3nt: TGTGCCTGGAATCAAGTGGTAAGCTACAATGAGCAGTTCTTC

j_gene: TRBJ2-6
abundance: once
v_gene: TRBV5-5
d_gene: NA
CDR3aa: CASRGHGGANVLTF
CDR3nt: TGTGCCAGCAGAGGACATGGAGGGGCCAACGTCCTGACTTTC

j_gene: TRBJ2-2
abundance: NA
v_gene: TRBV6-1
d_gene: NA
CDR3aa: CASIGILSTGELFF
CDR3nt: TGTGCCAGTATAGGGATTCTTTCAACCGGGGAGCTGTTTTTT

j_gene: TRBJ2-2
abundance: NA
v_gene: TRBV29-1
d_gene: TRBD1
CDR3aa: CRSSRAGDSKNTGELFF
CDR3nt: TGCAGATCTTCTCGAGCTGGGGACAGCAAGAACACCGGGGAGCTGTTTTTT

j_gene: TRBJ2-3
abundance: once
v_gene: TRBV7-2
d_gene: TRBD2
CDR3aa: CASSWGLGRSDTQYF
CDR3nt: TGTGCCAGCAGCTGGGGACTAGGCCGCTCGGATACGCAGTATTTT

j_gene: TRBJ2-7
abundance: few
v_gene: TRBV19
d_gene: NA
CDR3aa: CASSKKGRDYEQYF
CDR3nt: TGTGCCAGTAGTAAGAAGGGTCGGGACTACGAGCAGTACTTC

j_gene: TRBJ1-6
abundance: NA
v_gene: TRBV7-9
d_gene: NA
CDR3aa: CASSYSGPSNNSPLHF
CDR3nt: TGTGCCAGCAGCTATTCTGGGCCTTCAAATAATTCACCCCTCCACTTT

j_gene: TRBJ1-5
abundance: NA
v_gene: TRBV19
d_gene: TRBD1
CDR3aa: CATATGTDYNQPQHF
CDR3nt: TGTGCCACTGCCACCGGGACAGATTACAATCAGCCCCAGCATTTT

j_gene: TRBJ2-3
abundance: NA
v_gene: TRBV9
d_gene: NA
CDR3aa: CASSSSTDTQYF
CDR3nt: TGTGCCAGCAGCTCGAGCACAGATACGCAGTATTTT

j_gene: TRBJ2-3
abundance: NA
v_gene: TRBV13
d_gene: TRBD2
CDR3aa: CASSLRETDTQYF
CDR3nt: TGTGCCAGCAGCTTGCGGGAGACAGATACGCAGTATTTT

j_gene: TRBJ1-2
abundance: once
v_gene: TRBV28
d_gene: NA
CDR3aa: CASSLSTGFSYTF
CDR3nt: TGTGCCAGCAGTTTAAGTACAGGGTTTAGCTACACCTTC

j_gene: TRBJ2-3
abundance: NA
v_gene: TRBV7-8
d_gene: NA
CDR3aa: CASSFLAPSTDTQYF
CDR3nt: TGTGCCAGCAGCTTCCTAGCCCCGAGCACAGATACGCAGTATTTT

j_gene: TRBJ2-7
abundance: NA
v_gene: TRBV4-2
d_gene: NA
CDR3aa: CASSQDPLVSYEQYF
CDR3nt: TGTGCCAGCAGCCAAGATCCGCTAGTCTCCTACGAGCAGTACTTC

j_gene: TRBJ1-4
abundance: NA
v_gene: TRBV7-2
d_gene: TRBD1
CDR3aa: CASSSTGGAATNEKLFF
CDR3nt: TGTGCCAGCAGCTCGACAGGGGGGGCCGCAACTAATGAAAAACTGTTTTTT

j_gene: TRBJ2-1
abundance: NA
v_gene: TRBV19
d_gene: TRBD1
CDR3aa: CASSETGPSYNEQFF
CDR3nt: TGTGCCAGTAGCGAGACAGGGCCCTCCTACAATGAGCAGTTCTTC

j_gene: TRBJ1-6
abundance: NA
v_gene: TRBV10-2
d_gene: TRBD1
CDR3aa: CASSASLDRGNSPLHF
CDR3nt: TGCGCCAGCAGTGCTTCCTTGGACAGGGGGAATTCACCCCTCCACTTT

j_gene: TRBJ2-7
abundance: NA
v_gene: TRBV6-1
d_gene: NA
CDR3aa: CASNFDRMIYEQYF
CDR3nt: TGTGCCAGCAACTTTGACAGGATGATCTACGAGCAGTACTTC

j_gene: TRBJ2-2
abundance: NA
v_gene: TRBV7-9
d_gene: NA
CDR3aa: CASSFPERGITGELFF
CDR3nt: TGTGCCAGCAGCTTCCCCGAGAGGGGTATCACCGGGGAGCTGTTTTTT

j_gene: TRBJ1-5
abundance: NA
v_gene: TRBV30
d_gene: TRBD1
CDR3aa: CASTRGDNQPQHF
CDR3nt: TGTGCCTCGACCAGGGGGGACAATCAGCCCCAGCATTTT

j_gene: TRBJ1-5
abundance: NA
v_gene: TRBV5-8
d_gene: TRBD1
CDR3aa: CASSFRGLGQPQHF
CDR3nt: TGTGCCAGCAGCTTCAGGGGGCTGGGGCAGCCCCAGCATTTT

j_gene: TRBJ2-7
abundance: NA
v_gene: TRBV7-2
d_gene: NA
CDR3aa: CASSLDTGTYEQYF
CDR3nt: TGTGCCAGCAGCTTAGATACGGGGACCTACGAGCAGTACTTC

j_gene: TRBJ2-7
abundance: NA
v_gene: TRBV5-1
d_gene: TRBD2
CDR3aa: CASSWSGSATFYEQYF
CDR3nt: TGCGCCAGCAGCTGGAGCGGGAGCGCCACGTTCTACGAGCAGTACTTC

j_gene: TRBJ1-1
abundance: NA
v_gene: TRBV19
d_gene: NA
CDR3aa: CASSAGRLNTEAFF
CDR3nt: TGTGCCAGTAGCGCAGGGAGGTTAAACACTGAAGCTTTCTTT

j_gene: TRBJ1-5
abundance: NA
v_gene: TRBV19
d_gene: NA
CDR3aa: CASSIVPYQPQHF
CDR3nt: TGTGCCAGTAGTATCGTCCCGTATCAGCCCCAGCATTTT

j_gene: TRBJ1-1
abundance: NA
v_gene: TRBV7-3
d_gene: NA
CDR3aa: CASSYGGTEAFF
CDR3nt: TGTGCCAGCAGCTATGGGGGCACTGAAGCTTTCTTT

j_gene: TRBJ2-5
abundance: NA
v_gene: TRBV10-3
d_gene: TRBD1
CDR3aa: CAISEPDRVQETQYF
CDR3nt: TGTGCCATCAGTGAGCCGGACAGGGTCCAAGAGACCCAGTACTTC

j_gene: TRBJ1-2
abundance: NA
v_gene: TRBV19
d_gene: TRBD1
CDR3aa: CASSPWDREYGYTF
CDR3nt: TGTGCCAGTAGCCCTTGGGACAGGGAATATGGCTACACCTTC

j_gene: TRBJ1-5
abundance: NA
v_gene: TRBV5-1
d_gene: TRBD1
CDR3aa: CASSLGDRVRSASNQPQHF
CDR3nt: TGCGCCAGCAGCTTGGGGGACAGGGTACGGTCTGCTAGCAATCAGCCCCAGCATTTT

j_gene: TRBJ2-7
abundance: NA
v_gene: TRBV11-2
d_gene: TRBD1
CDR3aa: CASSLKSPRTGVRDEQYF
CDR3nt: TGTGCCAGCAGCTTAAAATCCCCACGGACAGGGGTCAGGGACGAGCAGTACTTC

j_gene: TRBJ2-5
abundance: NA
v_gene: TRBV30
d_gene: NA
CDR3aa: CAWNSGETQYF
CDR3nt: TGTGCCTGGAACTCGGGGGAGACCCAGTACTTC

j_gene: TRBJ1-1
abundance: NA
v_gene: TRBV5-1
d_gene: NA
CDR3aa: CASSSTGGSGTEAFF
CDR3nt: TGCGCCAGCAGCTCCACCGGGGGTAGTGGGACTGAAGCTTTCTTT

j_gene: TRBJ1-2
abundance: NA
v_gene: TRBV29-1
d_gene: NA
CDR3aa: CSVPDLSGSYGYTF
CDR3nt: TGCAGCGTACCCGATCTATCAGGGTCCTATGGCTACACCTTC

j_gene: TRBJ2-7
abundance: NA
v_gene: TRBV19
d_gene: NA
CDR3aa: CASSIAVGGRGEQYF
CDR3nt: TGTGCCAGTAGTATAGCCGTGGGCGGACGCGGAGAGCAGTACTTC

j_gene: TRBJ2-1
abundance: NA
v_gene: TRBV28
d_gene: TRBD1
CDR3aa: CASSSEQGPESYNEQFF
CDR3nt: TGTGCCAGCAGTTCGGAACAGGGGCCCGAATCCTACAATGAGCAGTTCTTC

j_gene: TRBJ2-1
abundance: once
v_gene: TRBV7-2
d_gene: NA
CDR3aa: CASSTGLYNEQFF
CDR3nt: TGTGCCAGCAGCACGGGACTTTACAATGAGCAGTTCTTC

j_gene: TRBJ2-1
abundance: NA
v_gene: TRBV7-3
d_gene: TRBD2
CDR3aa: CASSAGLANNEQFF
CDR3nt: TGTGCCAGCAGCGCGGGACTAGCCAACAATGAGCAGTTCTTC

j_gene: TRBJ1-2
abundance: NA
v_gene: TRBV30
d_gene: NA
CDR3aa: CAYYSGSNYGYTF
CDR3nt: TGTGCCTATTACAGCGGTTCTAACTATGGCTACACCTTC